This TCR beta chain was sequenced in a study of cytomegalovirus exposure and HLA in healthy donors. The PCR made use of 60 Vbeta and 13 Jbeta primers. In the authors' methods: A follow-up analysis tallied 60 million to 85 million unique TCR beta chains, roughly 9.9 million shared. The protocol was immunoSEQ multiplex PCR, while the TCRdb copy is restricted to in-frame clones and leaves out a portion. The DNA gave D and trimming, while V, J and clone size come from that table. The data hold about 150,000 clones, with 65% to 80% observed a single time. The specimen sequenced was PBMCs. The sequence was obtained from a middle-aged woman in good health and CMV-seronegative.

This chain's CDR3 is CASSLGQQYEQYF. The CDR3 DNA follows: TGTGCCAGCAGCCTAGGACAGCAGTACGAGCAGTACTTC. V usage is TRBV7-8 and J usage is TRBJ2-7; perhaps TRBD1 as D (6 bases). CDR1 is SGHVS and CDR2 is FQNEAQ in the germline V gene. Trimming stripped 5 bases from V and 4 bases from J, with 12 bases between. The CDR3 is 13 amino acids.